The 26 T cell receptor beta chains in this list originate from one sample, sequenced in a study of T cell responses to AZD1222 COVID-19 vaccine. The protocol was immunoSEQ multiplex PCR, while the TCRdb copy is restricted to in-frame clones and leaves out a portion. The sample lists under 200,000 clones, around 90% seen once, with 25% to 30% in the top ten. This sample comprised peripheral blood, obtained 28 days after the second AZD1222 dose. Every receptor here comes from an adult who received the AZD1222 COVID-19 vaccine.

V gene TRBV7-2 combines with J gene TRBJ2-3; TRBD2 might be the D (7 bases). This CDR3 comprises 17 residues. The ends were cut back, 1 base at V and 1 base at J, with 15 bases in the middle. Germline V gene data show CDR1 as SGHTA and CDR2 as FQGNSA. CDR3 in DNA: TGTGCCAGCAGCTTAGAGGGGGGACTACCTGGCACAGATACGCAGTATTTT. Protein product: CASSLEGGLPGTDTQYF.

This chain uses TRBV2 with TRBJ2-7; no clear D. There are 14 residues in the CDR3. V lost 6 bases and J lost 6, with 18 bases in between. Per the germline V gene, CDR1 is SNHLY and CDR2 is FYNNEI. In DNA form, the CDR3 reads TGTGCCAGCAGAGAGGCGGTCGCCCCTGGCGAGCAGTACTTC. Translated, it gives CASREAVAPGEQYF. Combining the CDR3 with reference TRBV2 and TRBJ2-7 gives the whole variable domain EPEVTQTPSHQVTQMGQEVILRCVPISNHLYFYWYRQILGQKVEFLVSFYNNEISEKSEIFDDQFSVERPDGSNFTLKIRSTKLEDSAMYFCASREAVAPGEQYFGPGTRLTVT.

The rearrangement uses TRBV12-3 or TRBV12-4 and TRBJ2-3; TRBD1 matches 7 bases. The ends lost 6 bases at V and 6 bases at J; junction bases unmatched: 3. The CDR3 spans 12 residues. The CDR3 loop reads CASSLGQDTQYF. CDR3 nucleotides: TGTGCCAGCAGCCTGGGACAGGATACGCAGTATTTT.

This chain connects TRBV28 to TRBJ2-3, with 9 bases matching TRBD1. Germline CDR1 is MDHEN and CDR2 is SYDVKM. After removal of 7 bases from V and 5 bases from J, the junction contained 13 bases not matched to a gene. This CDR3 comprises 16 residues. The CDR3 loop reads CASTDPDRGSGDTQYF. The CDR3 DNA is TGTGCCAGCACCGACCCGGACAGGGGATCTGGAGATACGCAGTATTTT. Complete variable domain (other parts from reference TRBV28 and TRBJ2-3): DVKVTQSSRYLVKRTGEKVFLECVQDMDHENMFWYRQDPGLGLRLIYFSYDVKMKEKGDIPEGYSVSREKKERFSLILESASTNQTSMYLCASTDPDRGSGDTQYFGPGTRLTVL.

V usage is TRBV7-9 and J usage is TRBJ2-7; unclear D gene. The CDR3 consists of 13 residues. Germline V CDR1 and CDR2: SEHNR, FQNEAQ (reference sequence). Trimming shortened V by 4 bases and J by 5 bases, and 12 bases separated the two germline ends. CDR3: CASSSRTGHEQYF. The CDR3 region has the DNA TGTGCCAGCAGCTCGAGGACGGGTCACGAGCAGTACTTC.

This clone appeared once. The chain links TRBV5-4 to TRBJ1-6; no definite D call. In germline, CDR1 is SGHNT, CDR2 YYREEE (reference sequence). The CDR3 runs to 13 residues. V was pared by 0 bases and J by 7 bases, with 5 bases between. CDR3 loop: CASSLGGNSPLHF. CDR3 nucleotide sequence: TGTGCCAGCAGCTTGGGTGGAAATTCACCCCTCCACTTT.

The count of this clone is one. CDR3 sequence reads: CASSSASGTINEQFF. As DNA, the CDR3 is TGCGCCAGCAGCTCCGCTTCCGGGACTATAAATGAGCAGTTCTTC. This chain links TRBV5-1 with TRBJ2-1; 7 bases are shared with TRBD2. The CDR3 totals 15 residues. V trimming: 3 bases; J trimming: 7 bases; junction bases outside the gene matches: 10. Germline V gives CDR1 SGHRS, CDR2 YFSETQ.

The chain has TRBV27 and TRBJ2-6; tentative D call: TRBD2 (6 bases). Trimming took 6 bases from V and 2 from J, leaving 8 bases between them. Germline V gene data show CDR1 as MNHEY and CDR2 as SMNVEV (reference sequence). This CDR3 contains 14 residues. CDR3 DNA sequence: TGTGCCAGCAGGTGGGGGGCTGGGGCCAACGTCCTGACTTTC. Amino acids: CASRWGAGANVLTF. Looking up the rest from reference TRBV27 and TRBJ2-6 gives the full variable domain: EAQVTQNPRYLITVTGKKLTVTCSQNMNHEYMSWYRQDPGLGLRQIYYSMNVEVTDKGDVPEGYKVSRKEKRNFPLILESPSPNQTSLYFCASRWGAGANVLTFGAGSRLTVL.

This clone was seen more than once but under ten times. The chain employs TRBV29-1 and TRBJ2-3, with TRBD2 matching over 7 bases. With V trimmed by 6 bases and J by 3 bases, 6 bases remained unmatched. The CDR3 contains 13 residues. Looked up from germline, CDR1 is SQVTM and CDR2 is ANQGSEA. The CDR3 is CSVGRRLTDTQYF. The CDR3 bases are TGCAGCGTCGGGAGGCGGCTAACAGATACGCAGTATTTT.

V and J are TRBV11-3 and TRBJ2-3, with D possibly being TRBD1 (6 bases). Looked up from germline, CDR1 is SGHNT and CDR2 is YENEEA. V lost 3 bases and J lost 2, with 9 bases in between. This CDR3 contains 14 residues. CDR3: CASSLDSYTDTQYF. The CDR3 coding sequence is TGTGCCAGCAGCTTGGACAGCTACACAGATACGCAGTATTTT. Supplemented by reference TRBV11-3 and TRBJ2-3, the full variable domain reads EAGVVQSPRYKIIEKKQPVAFWCNPISGHNTLYWYLQNLGQGPELLIRYENEEAVDDSQLPKDRFSAERLKGVDSTLKIQPAELGDSAVYLCASSLDSYTDTQYFGPGTRLTVL.

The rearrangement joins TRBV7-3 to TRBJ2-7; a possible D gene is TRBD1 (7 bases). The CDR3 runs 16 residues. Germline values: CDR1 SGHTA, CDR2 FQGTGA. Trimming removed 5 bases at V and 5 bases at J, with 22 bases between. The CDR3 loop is CASSPLGRGGENEQYF. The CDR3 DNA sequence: TGTGCCAGCAGCCCCCTCGGGAGAGGGGGCGAGAACGAGCAGTACTTC.

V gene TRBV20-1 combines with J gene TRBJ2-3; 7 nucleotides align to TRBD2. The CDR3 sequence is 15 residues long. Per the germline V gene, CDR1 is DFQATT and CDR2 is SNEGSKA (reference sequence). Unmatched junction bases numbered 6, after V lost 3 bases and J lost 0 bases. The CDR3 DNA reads TGCAGTGCTAGTGCCAGCGGGATTAGCACAGATACGCAGTATTTT. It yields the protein CSASASGISTDTQYF.

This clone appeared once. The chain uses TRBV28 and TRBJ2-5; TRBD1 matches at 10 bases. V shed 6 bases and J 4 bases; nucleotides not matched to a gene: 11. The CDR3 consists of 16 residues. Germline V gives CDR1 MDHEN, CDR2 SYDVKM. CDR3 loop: CASSRRTGGLGETQYF. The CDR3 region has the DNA TGTGCCAGCAGCCGCCGGACAGGGGGACTGGGAGAGACCCAGTACTTC.

CDR3 coding DNA: TGTGCCAGCATGGGGTCCCCCTACGAGCAGTACTTC. Protein: CASMGSPYEQYF. The chain uses TRBV2 and TRBJ2-7, with D uncertain. Per germline, CDR1 SNHLY and CDR2 FYNNEI. V lost 7 bases to trimming and J lost 2 bases, with 9 bases between them. The CDR3 is made up of 12 amino acids.

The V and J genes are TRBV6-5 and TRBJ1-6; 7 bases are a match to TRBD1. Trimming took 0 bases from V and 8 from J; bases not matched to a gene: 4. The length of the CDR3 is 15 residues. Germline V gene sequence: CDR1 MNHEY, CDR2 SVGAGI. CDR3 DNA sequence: TGTGCCAGCAGTTACTCGACAGGGATCTATTCACCCCTCCACTTT. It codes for CASSYSTGIYSPLHF.

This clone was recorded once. CDR3 bases: TGTGCCAGCAGCCCACACTCGCGCGGGGAGCAGTACTTC. Encoded protein: CASSPHSRGEQYF. This rearrangement joins TRBV11-2 to TRBJ2-7, with D maybe TRBD2 (5 bases). In germline, CDR1 is SGHAT, CDR2 FQNNGV. The CDR3 totals 13 residues. Trimming took 5 bases from V and 7 from J, leaving 15 bases between them.

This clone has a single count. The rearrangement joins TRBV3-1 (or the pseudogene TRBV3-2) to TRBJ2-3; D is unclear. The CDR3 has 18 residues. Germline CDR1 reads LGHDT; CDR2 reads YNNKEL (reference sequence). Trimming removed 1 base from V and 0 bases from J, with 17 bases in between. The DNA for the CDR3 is TGTGCCAGCAGCCAAGTCCGCGTAGGCGGAATTAGCACAGATACGCAGTATTTT. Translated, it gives CASSQVRVGGISTDTQYF.

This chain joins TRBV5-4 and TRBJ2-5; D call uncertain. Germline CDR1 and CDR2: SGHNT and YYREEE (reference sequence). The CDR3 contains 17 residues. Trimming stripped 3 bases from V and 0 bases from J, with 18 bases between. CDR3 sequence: CASSSMDSRRNQETQYF. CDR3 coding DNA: TGTGCCAGCAGCTCGATGGATTCGAGGCGGAACCAAGAGACCCAGTACTTC.

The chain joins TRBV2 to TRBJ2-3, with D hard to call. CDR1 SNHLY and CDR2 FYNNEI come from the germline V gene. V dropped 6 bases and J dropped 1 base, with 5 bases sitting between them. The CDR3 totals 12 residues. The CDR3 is CASSSGTDTQYF. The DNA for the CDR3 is TGTGCCAGCAGCTCGGGCACAGATACGCAGTATTTT.

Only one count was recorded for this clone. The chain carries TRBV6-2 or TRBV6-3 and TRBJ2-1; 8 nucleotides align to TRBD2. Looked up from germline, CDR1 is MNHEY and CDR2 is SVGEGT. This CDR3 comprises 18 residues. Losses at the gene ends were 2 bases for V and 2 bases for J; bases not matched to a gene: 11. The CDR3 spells CASSYPNGLAHPYNEQFF. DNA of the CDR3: TGTGCCAGCAGTTACCCCAATGGACTAGCCCACCCCTACAATGAGCAGTTCTTC.

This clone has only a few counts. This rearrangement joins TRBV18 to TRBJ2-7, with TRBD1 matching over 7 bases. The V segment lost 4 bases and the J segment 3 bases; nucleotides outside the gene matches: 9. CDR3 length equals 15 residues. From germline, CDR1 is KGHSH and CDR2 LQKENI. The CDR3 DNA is TGTGCCAGCTCACTTACCCGGGACAGCCACTACGAGCAGTACTTC. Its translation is CASSLTRDSHYEQYF.

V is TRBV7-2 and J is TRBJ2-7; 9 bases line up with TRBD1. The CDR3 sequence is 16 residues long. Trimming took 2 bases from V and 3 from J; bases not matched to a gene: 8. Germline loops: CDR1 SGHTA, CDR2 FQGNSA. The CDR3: CASSLRDGQGNYEQYF. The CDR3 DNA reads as TGTGCCAGCAGCTTAAGGGACGGACAGGGGAACTACGAGCAGTACTTC.

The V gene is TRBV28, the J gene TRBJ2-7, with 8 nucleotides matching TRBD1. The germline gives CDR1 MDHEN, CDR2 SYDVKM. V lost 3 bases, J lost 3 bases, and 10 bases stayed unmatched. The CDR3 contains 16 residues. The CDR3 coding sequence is TGTGCCAGCAGTTTCTCGCGGGACAGGTCCTTCTACGAGCAGTACTTC. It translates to CASSFSRDRSFYEQYF. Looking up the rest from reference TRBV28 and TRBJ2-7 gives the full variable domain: DVKVTQSSRYLVKRTGEKVFLECVQDMDHENMFWYRQDPGLGLRLIYFSYDVKMKEKGDIPEGYSVSREKKERFSLILESASTNQTSMYLCASSFSRDRSFYEQYFGPGTRLTVT.

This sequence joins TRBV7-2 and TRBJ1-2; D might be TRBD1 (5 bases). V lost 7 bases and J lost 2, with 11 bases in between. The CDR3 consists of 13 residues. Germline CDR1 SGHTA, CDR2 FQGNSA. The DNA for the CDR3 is TGTGCCAGCAATGAGGGACGGAACTATGGCTACACCTTC. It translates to CASNEGRNYGYTF.

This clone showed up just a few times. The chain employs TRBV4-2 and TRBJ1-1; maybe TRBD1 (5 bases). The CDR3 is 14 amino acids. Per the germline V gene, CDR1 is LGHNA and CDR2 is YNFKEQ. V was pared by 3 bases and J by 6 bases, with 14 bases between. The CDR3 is CASSHTGQGAEAFF. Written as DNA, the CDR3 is TGTGCCAGCAGCCATACCGGCCAAGGGGCTGAAGCTTTCTTT.

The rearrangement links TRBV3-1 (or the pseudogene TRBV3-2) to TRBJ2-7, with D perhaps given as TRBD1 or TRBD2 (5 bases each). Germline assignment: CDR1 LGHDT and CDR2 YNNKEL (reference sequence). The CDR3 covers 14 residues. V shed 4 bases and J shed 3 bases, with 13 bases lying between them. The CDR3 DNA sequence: TGTGCCAGCAGCCTATGGGGCGGGTACTACGAGCAGTACTTC. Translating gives CASSLWGGYYEQYF.